These T cell receptor beta chains were read from a single sample in a study of blood T cell repertoires in COVID-19. Data came from immunoSEQ multiplex PCR; TCRdb stores just in-frame clones and leaves some out. The data hold under 200,000 clones, with approximately 90% observed a single time. Sequencing was carried out using peripheral blood. Every receptor here comes from a man between 18 and 35 years old with acute or convalescent COVID-19. The conserved cysteine and the conserved F or W are not part of the CDR3 here. Fields, in order: D gene, V gene, CDR3 protein. A D gene is named only where the DNA matches it firmly.

TRBD1,TRBV10-3,AITSGQGAGELF
-,TRBV12-3/TRBV12-4,ASSQNTGELF
TRBD2,TRBV28,ASSQARGLADMGQY
-,TRBV30,AWSVGRTRAAHRNTEAF
-,TRBV30,AWSLTENTIY
-,TRBV28,ASSLIRAGWTGELF
-,TRBV6-6,ASRMTDRSGANVLT
-,TRBV18,ASSPKDSRGLSNQPQH
-,TRBV11-1,ASNAGLARDEQF
TRBD1,TRBV15,ATSWDRGNEVLF
-,TRBV7-8,ASSSITEAF
TRBD1,TRBV5-4,ASSVGQAAGELF
-,TRBV27,ASRGQGFLNEQF
-,TRBV27,ASSLPGSELF
TRBD1,TRBV10-3,AISESDRVTDEQF
TRBD1,TRBV5-1,ASSRQGQTYNEQF
-,TRBV19,ASSRFKRVSVNTEAF
-,TRBV2,ASRVQGTEPQH
-,TRBV30,AWSEVGRSDTQY
TRBD2,TRBV11-2,ASSFTSGKYEQY
TRBD1,TRBV6-6,ASRTGGGGNTIY
TRBD1,TRBV7-8,ASSLGDSNYGYT
-,TRBV5-6,ASSLGPGTTDTQY
-,TRBV7-8,ASRRTVYEKLF
-,TRBV30,AWSSGLYGYT
-,TRBV10-1,ASSGNRVANTGELF
TRBD1,TRBV7-9,ASSPRTGHSTDTQY
TRBD2,TRBV12-5,ASGLGLAGAMETQY
TRBD2,TRBV9,ASSAYSGGSYNEQF
-,TRBV6-4,ASSVGGGGTDTQY
TRBD2,TRBV4-2,ASSQDRRAGGNTGELF
TRBD1,TRBV2,ASRKTGSNQPQH
TRBD2,TRBV19,ASRQRGTYNEQF
TRBD1,TRBV7-3,ASSPTPGTGSGNTIY
-,TRBV29-1,SVGLGQGTEAF
TRBD1,TRBV24-1,ATSVGTAYGYT
-,TRBV10-2,ASALRGRTDTQY
-,TRBV10-1,ASSVGHEQF
TRBD1,TRBV3-1/TRBV3-2,ASSLPGQGFYGYT
TRBD2,TRBV9,ASSVVPAGGHEQF
TRBD2,TRBV19,ASKTSGGAGYNEQF
-,TRBV28,ASSLPGSTDTQY
TRBD1,TRBV7-9,ASDRGTGGTEAF
TRBD1,TRBV6-2/TRBV6-3,ASSPKDRRLHGYT
TRBD1,TRBV29-1,SARQGSRGTGELF
TRBD1,TRBV19,ASSIRTGKFQETQY
-,TRBV5-1,ASSLGPGLRQMNTEAF
TRBD2,TRBV14,ASSQDRGGAMNTGELF
-,TRBV7-6,ASSHDSPSGANVLT
TRBD1,TRBV11-2,ASSFHSQTGGYNEQF